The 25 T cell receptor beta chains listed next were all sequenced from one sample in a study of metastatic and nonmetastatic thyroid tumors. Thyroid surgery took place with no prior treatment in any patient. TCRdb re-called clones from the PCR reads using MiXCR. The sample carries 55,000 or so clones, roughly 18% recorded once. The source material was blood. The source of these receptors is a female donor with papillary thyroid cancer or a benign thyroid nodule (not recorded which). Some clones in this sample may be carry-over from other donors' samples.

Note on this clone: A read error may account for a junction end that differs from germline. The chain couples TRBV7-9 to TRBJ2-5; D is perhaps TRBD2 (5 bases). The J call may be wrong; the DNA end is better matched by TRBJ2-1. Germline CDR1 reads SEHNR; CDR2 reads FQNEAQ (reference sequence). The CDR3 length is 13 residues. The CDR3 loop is CSSSLALRETQFF. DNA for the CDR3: TGTTCCAGCAGCTTAGCGTTGAGGGAGACCCAGTTCTTC.

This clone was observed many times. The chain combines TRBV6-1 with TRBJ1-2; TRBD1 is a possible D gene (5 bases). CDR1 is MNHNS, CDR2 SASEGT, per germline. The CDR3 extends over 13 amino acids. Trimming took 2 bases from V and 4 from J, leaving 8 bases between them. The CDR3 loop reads CASSELTAYGYTF. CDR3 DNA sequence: TGTGCCAGCAGTGAACTGACAGCCTATGGCTACACCTTC.

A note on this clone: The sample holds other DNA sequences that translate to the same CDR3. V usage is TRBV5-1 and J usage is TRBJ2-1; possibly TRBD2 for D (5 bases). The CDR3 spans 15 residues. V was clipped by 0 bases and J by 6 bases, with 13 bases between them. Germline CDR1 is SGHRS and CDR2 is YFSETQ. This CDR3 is CASSLALAEGNEQFF. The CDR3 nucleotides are TGCGCCAGCAGCTTGGCGCTAGCTGAGGGCAATGAGCAGTTCTTC.

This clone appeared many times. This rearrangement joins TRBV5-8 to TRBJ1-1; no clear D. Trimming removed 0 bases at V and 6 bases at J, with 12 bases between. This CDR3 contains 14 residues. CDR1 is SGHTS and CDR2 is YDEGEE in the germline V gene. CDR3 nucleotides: TGTGCCAGCAGCTTGGTATCGGGCGCTGCTGAAGCTTTCTTT. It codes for CASSLVSGAAEAFF.

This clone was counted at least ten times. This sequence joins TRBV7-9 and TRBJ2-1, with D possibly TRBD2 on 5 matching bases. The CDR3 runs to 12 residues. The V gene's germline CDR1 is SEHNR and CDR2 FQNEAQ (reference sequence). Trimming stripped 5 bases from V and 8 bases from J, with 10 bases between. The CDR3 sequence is CASSPQADEQFF. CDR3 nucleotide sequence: TGTGCCAGCAGCCCGCAAGCGGATGAGCAGTTCTTC.

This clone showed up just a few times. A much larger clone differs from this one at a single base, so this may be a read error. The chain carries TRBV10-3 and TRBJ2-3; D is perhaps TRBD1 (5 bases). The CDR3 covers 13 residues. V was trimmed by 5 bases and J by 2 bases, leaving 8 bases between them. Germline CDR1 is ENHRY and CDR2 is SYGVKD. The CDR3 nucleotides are TGTGCCATCAGTAGGGGAATCACAGATACGCAGTATTTT. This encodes CAISRGITDTQYF.

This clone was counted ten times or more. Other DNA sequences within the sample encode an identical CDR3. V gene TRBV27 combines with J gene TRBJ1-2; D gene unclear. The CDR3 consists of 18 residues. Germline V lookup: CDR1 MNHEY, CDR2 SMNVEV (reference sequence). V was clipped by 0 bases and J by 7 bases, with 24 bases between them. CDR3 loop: CASSLSVRGSASNRGYTF. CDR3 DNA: TGTGCCAGCAGTTTATCGGTCCGGGGTTCAGCCTCGAACCGTGGCTACACCTTC.

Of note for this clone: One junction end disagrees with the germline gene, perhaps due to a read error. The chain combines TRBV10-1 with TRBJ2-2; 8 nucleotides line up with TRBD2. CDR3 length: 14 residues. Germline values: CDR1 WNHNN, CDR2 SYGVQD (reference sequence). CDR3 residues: CASPSGSEHRELVF. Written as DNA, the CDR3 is TGCGCTAGTCCTAGCGGGTCCGAACACCGGGAGCTGGTTTTT.

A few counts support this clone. CDR3 protein: CASSLELVYEQYF. CDR3 nucleotides: TGTGCCAGCAGCTTGGAGTTGGTATACGAGCAGTACTTC. The chain couples TRBV11-2 to TRBJ2-7; D unresolved. Germline V gene sequence: CDR1 SGHAT, CDR2 FQNNGV. V was pared by 3 bases and J by 4 bases, with 10 bases between. The CDR3 covers 13 residues.

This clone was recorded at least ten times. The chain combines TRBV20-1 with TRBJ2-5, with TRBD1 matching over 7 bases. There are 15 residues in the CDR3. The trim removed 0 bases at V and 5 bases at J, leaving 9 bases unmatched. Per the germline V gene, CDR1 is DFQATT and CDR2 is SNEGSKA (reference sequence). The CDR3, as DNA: TGCAGTGCTAGAGATAGGACAGGCGTTCGCGAGACCCAGTACTTC. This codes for CSARDRTGVRETQYF.

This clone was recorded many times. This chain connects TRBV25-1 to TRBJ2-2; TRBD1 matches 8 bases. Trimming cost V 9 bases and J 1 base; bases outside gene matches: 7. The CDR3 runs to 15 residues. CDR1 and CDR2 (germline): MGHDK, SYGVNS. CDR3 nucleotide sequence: TGTGCCAGTCGAACCGGGACAGGGAACACCGGGGAGCTGTTTTTT. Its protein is CASRTGTGNTGELFF.

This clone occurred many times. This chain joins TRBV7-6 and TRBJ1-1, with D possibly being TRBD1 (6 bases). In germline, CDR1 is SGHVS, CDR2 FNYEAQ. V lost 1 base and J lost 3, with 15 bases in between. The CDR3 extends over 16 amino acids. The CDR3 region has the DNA TGTGCCAGCAGCTTAGACCTCGGGGGCACGGACACTGAAGCTTTCTTT. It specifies CASSLDLGGTDTEAFF.

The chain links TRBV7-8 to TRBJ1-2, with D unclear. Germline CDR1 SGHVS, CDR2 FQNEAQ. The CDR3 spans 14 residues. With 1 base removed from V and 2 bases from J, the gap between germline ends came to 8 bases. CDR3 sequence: CASSLDPRNYGYTF. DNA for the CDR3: TGTGCCAGCAGCTTAGATCCGAGAAACTATGGCTACACCTTC.

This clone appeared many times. The CDR3 coding sequence is TGCAGTGCTAGAGCTCTCACGACAGGTAGGGATCAGCCCCAGCATTTT. Translating gives CSARALTTGRDQPQHF. The rearrangement uses TRBV20-1 and TRBJ1-5, with D perhaps TRBD1 (6 bases). CDR3 size: 16 residues. The ends were cut back, 1 base at V and 5 bases at J, with 18 bases in the middle. Germline loops: CDR1 DFQATT, CDR2 SNEGSKA (reference sequence).

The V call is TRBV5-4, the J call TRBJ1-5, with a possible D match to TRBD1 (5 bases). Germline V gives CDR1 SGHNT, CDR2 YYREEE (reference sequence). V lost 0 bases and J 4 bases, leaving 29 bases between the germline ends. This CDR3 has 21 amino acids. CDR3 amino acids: CASSLAFISRVVLVANQPQHF. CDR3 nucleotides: TGTGCCAGCAGCTTGGCTTTTATTAGCAGGGTCGTGTTAGTTGCTAATCAGCCCCAGCATTTT. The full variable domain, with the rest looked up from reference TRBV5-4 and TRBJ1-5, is ETGVTQSPTHLIKTRGQQVTLRCSSQSGHNTVSWYQQALGQGPQFIFQYYREEENGRGNFPPRFSGLQFPNYSSELNVNALELDDSALYLCASSLAFISRVVLVANQPQHFGDGTRLSIL.

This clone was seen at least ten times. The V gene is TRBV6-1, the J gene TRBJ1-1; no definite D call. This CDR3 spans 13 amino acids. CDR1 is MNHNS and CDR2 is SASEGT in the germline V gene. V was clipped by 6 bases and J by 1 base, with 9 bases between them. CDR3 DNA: TGTGCCAGCAGAATAACAGAGAACACTGAAGCTTTCTTT. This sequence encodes CASRITENTEAFF.

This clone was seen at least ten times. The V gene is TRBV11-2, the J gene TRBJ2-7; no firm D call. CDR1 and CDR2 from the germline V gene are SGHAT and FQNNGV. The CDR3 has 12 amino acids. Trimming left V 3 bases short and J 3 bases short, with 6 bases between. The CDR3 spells CASSFAYYEQYF. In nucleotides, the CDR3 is TGTGCCAGCAGCTTCGCCTACTACGAGCAGTACTTC.

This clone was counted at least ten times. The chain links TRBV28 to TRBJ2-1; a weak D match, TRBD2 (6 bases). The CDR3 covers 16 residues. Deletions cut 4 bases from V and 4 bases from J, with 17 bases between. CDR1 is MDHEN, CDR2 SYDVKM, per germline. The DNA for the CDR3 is TGTGCCAGCAGTTCCCCTGCAGCGGGCCTTTACAATGAGCAGTTCTTC. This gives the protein CASSSPAAGLYNEQFF.

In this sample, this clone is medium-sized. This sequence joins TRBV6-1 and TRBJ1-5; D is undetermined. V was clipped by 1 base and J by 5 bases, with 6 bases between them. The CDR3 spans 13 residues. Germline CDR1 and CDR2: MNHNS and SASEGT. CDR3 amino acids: CASSEESYQPQHF. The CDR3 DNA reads TGTGCCAGCAGTGAAGAAAGTTATCAGCCCCAGCATTTT.

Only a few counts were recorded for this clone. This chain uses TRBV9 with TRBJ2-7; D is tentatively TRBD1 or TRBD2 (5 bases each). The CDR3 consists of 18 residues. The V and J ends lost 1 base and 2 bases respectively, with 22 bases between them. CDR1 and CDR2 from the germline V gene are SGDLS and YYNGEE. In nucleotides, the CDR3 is TGTGCCAGCAGCGTAAACCCGGGACCTCAAAAACCTACCTACGAGCAGTACTTC. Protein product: CASSVNPGPQKPTYEQYF. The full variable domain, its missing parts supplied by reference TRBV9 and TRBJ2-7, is DSGVTQTPKHLITATGQRVTLRCSPRSGDLSVYWYQQSLDQGLQFLIQYYNGEERAKGNILERFSAQQFPDLHSELNLSSLELGDSALYFCASSVNPGPQKPTYEQYFGPGTRLTVT.

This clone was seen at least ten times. The CDR3 here is CASSLTDLSYNEQFF. The CDR3 DNA reads as TGCGCCAGCAGCTTGACGGACCTCTCCTACAATGAGCAGTTCTTC. This rearrangement joins TRBV5-1 to TRBJ2-1; D not certain. V was cut by 1 base and J by 0 bases, with 8 bases left in between. Per the germline V gene, CDR1 is SGHRS and CDR2 is YFSETQ. The CDR3 totals 15 residues.

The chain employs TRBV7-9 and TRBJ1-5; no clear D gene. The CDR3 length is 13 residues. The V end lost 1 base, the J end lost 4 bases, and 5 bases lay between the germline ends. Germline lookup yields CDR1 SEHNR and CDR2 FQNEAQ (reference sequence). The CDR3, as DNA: TGTGCCAGCAGCTTAGGGGTTAATCAGCCCCAGCATTTT. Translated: CASSLGVNQPQHF.

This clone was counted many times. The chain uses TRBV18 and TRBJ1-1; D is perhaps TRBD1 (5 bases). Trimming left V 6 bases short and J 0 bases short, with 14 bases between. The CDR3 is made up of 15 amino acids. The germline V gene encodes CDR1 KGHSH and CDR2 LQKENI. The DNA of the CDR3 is TGTGCCAGCTCCCGCACACAGGACATGAACACTGAAGCTTTCTTT. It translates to CASSRTQDMNTEAFF.

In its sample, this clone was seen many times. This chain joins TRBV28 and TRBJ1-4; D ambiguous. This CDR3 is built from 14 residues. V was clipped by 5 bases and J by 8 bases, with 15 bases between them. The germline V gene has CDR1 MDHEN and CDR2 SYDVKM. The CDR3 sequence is CASSPALVGEKLFF. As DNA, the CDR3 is TGTGCCAGCAGTCCAGCCCTGGTGGGAGAAAAACTGTTTTTT.

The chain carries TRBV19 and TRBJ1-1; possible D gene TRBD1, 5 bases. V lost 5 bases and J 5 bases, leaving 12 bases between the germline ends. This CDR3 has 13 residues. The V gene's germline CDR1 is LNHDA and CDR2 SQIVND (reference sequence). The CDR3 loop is CASSQQVGTEAFF. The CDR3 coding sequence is TGTGCCAGTAGTCAACAGGTTGGGACTGAAGCTTTCTTT.